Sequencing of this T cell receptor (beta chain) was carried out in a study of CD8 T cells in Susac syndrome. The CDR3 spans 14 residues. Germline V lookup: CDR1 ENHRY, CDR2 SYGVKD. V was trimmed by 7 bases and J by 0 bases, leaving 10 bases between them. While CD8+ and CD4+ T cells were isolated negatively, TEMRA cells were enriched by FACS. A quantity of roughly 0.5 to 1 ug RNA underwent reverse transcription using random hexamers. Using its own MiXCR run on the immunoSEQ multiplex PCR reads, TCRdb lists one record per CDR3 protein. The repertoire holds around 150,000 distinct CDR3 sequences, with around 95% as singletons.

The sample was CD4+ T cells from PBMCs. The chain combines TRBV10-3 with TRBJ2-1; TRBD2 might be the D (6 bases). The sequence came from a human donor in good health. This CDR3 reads CAINAGLSYNEQFF. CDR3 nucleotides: TGTGCCATCAATGCGGGACTCTCCTACAATGAGCAGTTCTTC.